The sequence of this TCR beta chain was determined in a study of T cells after yellow fever vaccination. Study results and caveats: Post-booster reappearance was seen for most primary-vaccination clones (around 96% CD4, about 90% CD8). Only a minor proportion of clonotypes was detected across both CD4 and CD8 compartments.

The V end lost 7 bases, the J end lost 7 bases, and 14 bases lay between the germline ends. Looked up from germline, CDR1 is SNHLY and CDR2 is FYNNEI. CDR3 length: 13 residues. A process of 5'RACE template switching, which added a universal primer site and UMIs, was used to make TCR cDNA. TCRdb fed the 5' RACE reads into MiXCR, producing one record per CDR3 protein. The data show 500,000 to 550,000 distinct CDR3 sequences, around a fifth seen once. About this clonotype: What it recognizes is unknown.

The TCR was taken from a man in his late teens or twenties who received the YFV17D yellow fever vaccine. The genes are TRBV2 and TRBJ2-1; no clear D. This specimen was PBMCs, taken roughly 20 days after the first yellow fever vaccination. The CDR3 sequence: CASIGELVNEQFF. DNA for the CDR3: TGTGCCAGCATCGGAGAGTTGGTTAATGAGCAGTTCTTC.